The 28 T cell receptor beta chains in this list originate from one sample, sequenced in a study of blood T cell repertoires in COVID-19. Sequenced by immunoSEQ multiplex PCR; TCRdb stores in-frame clones only, minus some. The sample lists over 250,000 clones, 89% seen once, with approximately 2% in the top ten. Sequencing was performed on peripheral blood. These receptors were obtained from a man aged 50 to 60 with acute or convalescent COVID-19.

V is TRBV21-1 and J is TRBJ2-4; the table's D call TRBD2 went unverified against the DNA. TRBV21-1 has pseudogene status. This CDR3 comprises 14 residues. In DNA, the CDR3 is TGTGCCAGCAGCTATCGGGGCCGGGGGAACATTCAGTACTTC. Translated, it gives CASSYRGRGNIQYF.

The chain recombines TRBV3-1 (or the pseudogene TRBV3-2) with TRBJ2-7, with unresolved D. The CDR3 has 15 amino acids. CDR1 and CDR2 from the germline V gene are LGHDT and YNNKEL (reference sequence). The V and J ends lost 1 base and 2 bases respectively, with 12 bases between them. The CDR3 region is CASSQGWQSTYEQYF. CDR3 nucleotide sequence: TGTGCCAGCAGCCAAGGTTGGCAGTCCACCTACGAGCAGTACTTC.

This chain links TRBV4-1 with TRBJ2-2; weak D call: TRBD1 (5 bases). Per germline, CDR1 MGHRA and CDR2 YSYEKL. The CDR3 loop spans 16 amino acids. The ends were cut back, 1 base at V and 5 bases at J, with 14 bases in the middle. CDR3 nucleotide sequence: TGCGCCAGCAGCCAAGCCCCCGGCAGACAGACCGGGGAGCTGTTTTTT. It specifies CASSQAPGRQTGELFF.

The chain links TRBV7-6 to TRBJ2-3; 9 bases match TRBD1. In germline, CDR1 is SGHVS, CDR2 FNYEAQ. The V and J ends lost 5 bases and 4 bases, in that order; junction bases with no gene match: 22. The CDR3 has 20 residues. CDR3 residues: CASSRLIPGQGQLGADTQYF. In DNA, the CDR3 is TGTGCCAGCAGCCGCTTGATTCCGGGACAGGGTCAATTGGGAGCAGATACGCAGTATTTT. The full variable domain, rest sourced from reference TRBV7-6 and TRBJ2-3, is GAGVSQSPRYKVTKRGQDVALRCDPISGHVSLYWYRQALGQGPEFLTYFNYEAQQDKSGLPNDRFSAERPEGSISTLTIQRTEQRDSAMYRCASSRLIPGQGQLGADTQYFGPGTRLTVL.

This clone was picked up one time. V and J are TRBV7-3 and TRBJ2-3; 7 bases line up with TRBD1. CDR1 and CDR2 from the germline V gene are SGHTA and FQGTGA. The V segment lost 3 bases and the J segment 8 bases; nucleotides outside the gene matches: 17. The CDR3 contains 17 residues. In DNA, the CDR3 is TGTGCCAGCAGCTTTAGTGGAGACAGGGCATTTCCCAGTACGCAGTATTTT. It codes for CASSFSGDRAFPSTQYF. The full variable domain, completed using reference TRBV7-3 and TRBJ2-3, is GAGVSQTPSNKVTEKGKYVELRCDPISGHTALYWYRQSLGQGPEFLIYFQGTGAADDSGLPNDRFFAVRPEGSVSTLKIQRTERGDSAVYLCASSFSGDRAFPSTQYFGPGTRLTVL.

This clone has only a few counts. The genes are TRBV11-2 and TRBJ2-1; the match to TRBD1 covers 8 bases. Germline CDR1 SGHAT, CDR2 FQNNGV. This CDR3 has 13 amino acids. The V segment lost 4 bases and the J segment 9 bases; nucleotides outside the gene matches: 5. The CDR3 reads CASSSDREGEQFF. The CDR3 nucleotides are TGTGCCAGCAGCTCGGACAGGGAAGGTGAGCAGTTCTTC.

The V call is TRBV7-9, the J call TRBJ1-4; the match to TRBD1 covers 8 bases. CDR3 length: 14 residues. CDR1 is SEHNR, CDR2 FQNEAQ, per germline (reference sequence). V was clipped by 5 bases and J by 6 bases; unmatched bases: 5. CDR3 residues: CASSLPDRDEKLFF. The CDR3 region has the DNA TGTGCCAGCAGCCTGCCGGACAGGGATGAAAAACTGTTTTTT.

The rearrangement uses TRBV2 and TRBJ1-2, with 11 bases identical to TRBD1. The junction had 0 bases not matched to a gene; V was cut back by 4 bases and J by 8 bases. Germline V gene lookup returns CDR1 SNHLY and CDR2 FYNNEI. This CDR3 contains 12 residues. The CDR3 region is CASSGTGGGYTF. The CDR3 DNA follows: TGTGCCAGCAGTGGGACAGGGGGCGGCTACACCTTC.

The chain combines TRBV11-2 with TRBJ2-3; D remains ambiguous. Germline V gene data show CDR1 as SGHAT and CDR2 as FQNNGV. The CDR3 sequence is 12 residues long. V shed 1 base and J shed 6 bases, with 5 bases lying between them. In nucleotides, the CDR3 is TGTGCCAGCAGCTTAGTAATGGATACGCAGTATTTT. Translating it yields CASSLVMDTQYF.

The rearrangement links TRBV6-5 to TRBJ1-1, with 9 bases lining up with TRBD1. V trimming: 1 base; J trimming: 6 bases; junction bases outside the gene matches: 6. The germline CDR1 and CDR2 sequences are MNHEY and SVGAGI. The CDR3 is made up of 15 amino acids. The CDR3 protein is CASSYYRGLHAEAFF. The CDR3 DNA sequence: TGTGCCAGCAGTTACTACAGGGGGCTCCACGCTGAAGCTTTCTTT.

This clone was counted a few times. The chain is built from TRBV7-9 and TRBJ1-2; 9 bases align to TRBD1. Looked up from germline, CDR1 is SEHNR and CDR2 is FQNEAQ (reference sequence). CDR3 length: 15 residues. J lost 1 base, V lost 5 bases, and 5 bases had no gene match. CDR3 loop: CASSPGQGHNYGYTF. CDR3 nucleotides: TGTGCCAGCAGCCCGGGACAGGGTCATAACTATGGCTACACCTTC.

The rearrangement links TRBV7-2 to TRBJ2-5; a weak D match, TRBD1 (5 bases). Germline V lookup: CDR1 SGHTA, CDR2 FQGNSA. CDR3 length: 14 amino acids. V was pared by 0 bases and J by 4 bases, with 9 bases between. As DNA, the CDR3 is TGTGCCAGCAGCTTAGCGGGCAGGGCAGAGACCCAGTACTTC. Translated, it gives CASSLAGRAETQYF.

The chain links TRBV5-1 to TRBJ1-1; 8 bases are a match to TRBD1. This CDR3 region has 13 residues. The ends lost 4 bases at V and 5 bases at J; junction bases unmatched: 4. CDR1 and CDR2 (germline): SGHRS, YFSETQ. As DNA, the CDR3 is TGCGCCAGCAGCAAGACAGGGGAGACTGAAGCTTTCTTT. Translating it yields CASSKTGETEAFF.

The chain is built from TRBV6-5 and TRBJ1-1; the D is unclear. Per the germline V gene, CDR1 is MNHEY and CDR2 is SVGAGI. CDR3 length: 14 residues. The V gene lost 4 bases and the J gene lost 3 bases, with 12 bases spanning the gap. CDR3 residues: CASSWPGKDTEAFF. DNA for the CDR3: TGTGCCAGCAGTTGGCCGGGGAAGGACACTGAAGCTTTCTTT.

The CDR3 DNA is TGTGCCAGCAGCCGAGGGCACGGAGAGACCCAGTACTTC. Protein product: CASSRGHGETQYF. The chain has TRBV11-3 and TRBJ2-5, with D perhaps matching TRBD2 (5 bases). V was trimmed by 5 bases and J by 4 bases, leaving 11 bases between them. The CDR3 is 13 amino acids. Germline CDR1 SGHNT, CDR2 YENEEA.

This clone was recorded only once. This rearrangement joins TRBV30 to TRBJ2-5; 7 nucleotides line up with TRBD2. The CDR3 length is 13 residues. Germline assignment: CDR1 GTSNPN and CDR2 SVGIG (reference sequence). V lost 0 bases, J lost 7 bases, and 5 bases stayed unmatched. The DNA of the CDR3 is TGTGCCTGGAGTGTGGGGGGGAAAGGGACCCAGTACTTC. The encoded protein is CAWSVGGKGTQYF.

The gene calls are TRBV15 and TRBJ2-5, with no clear D. The CDR3 runs 14 residues. V dropped 0 bases and J dropped 7 bases, with 12 bases sitting between them. Germline-derived CDR1 and CDR2 are LNHNV and YYDKDF (reference sequence). The chain's CDR3 is CATSRDLRSATQYF. CDR3 in DNA: TGTGCCACCAGCAGAGATCTGAGGTCCGCGACCCAGTACTTC.

The V and J genes are TRBV7-6 and TRBJ2-5; possible D gene TRBD2, 6 bases. This CDR3 has 14 amino acids. Trimming pared 1 base from V and 5 bases from J, leaving 11 bases between. Germline values: CDR1 SGHVS, CDR2 FNYEAQ. Written as DNA, the CDR3 is TGTGCCAGCAGCTTAGGGGGGGTGGGTGAGACCCAGTACTTC. The encoded protein is CASSLGGVGETQYF.

The genes are TRBV7-8 and TRBJ2-2; 7 nucleotides match TRBD2. In germline, CDR1 is SGHVS, CDR2 FQNEAQ. CDR3 length equals 13 residues. V dropped 5 bases and J dropped 6; count of bases not matched to a gene: 3. In DNA, the CDR3 is TGTGCCAGCAGCGCCCGGGGGGCCGGGGAGCTGTTTTTT. This translates into CASSARGAGELFF.

The chain has TRBV12-5 and TRBJ1-1; the D gene is possibly TRBD1 (5 bases). CDR3 length: 13 residues. Germline CDR1 and CDR2: LGHNT and FRNRAP. V lost 6 bases and J 3 bases, leaving 11 bases between the germline ends. CDR3 DNA: TGTGCTAGTGGCATCAGGGAGGACACTGAAGCTTTCTTT. Its translation: CASGIREDTEAFF.

The chain has TRBV10-1 and TRBJ2-7; D gene uncertain. The CDR3 loop spans 12 amino acids. Trimming removed 3 bases at V and 6 bases at J, with 9 bases between. CDR1 and CDR2 from the germline V gene are WNHNN and SYGVQD (reference sequence). CDR3 protein: CASSESWSEQYF. In nucleotides, the CDR3 is TGCGCCAGCAGTGAAAGCTGGTCCGAGCAGTACTTC.

The chain carries TRBV5-1 and TRBJ2-1; TRBD1 aligns across 9 bases. Germline lookup yields CDR1 SGHRS and CDR2 YFSETQ. This CDR3 comprises 16 residues. After removal of 4 bases from V and 2 bases from J, the junction contained 7 bases not matched to a gene. The CDR3 loop reads CASSNGQGIAYNEQFF. CDR3 coding DNA: TGCGCCAGCAGCAACGGACAGGGGATAGCCTACAATGAGCAGTTCTTC.

The chain employs TRBV5-6 and TRBJ2-3, with TRBD1 as a possible D gene (6 bases). The CDR3 consists of 16 residues. V was shortened by 0 bases and J by 3 bases, with 14 bases between the two germline ends. Germline CDR1 is SGHDT and CDR2 is YYEEEE. This chain's CDR3 is CASSLVGGARTDTQYF. The DNA for the CDR3 is TGTGCCAGCAGCTTGGTTGGGGGCGCACGGACAGATACGCAGTATTTT.

This chain's CDR3 is CASSKKRGLQETQYF. The DNA for the CDR3 is TGTGCCAGCAGCAAAAAGCGGGGGCTCCAAGAGACCCAGTACTTC. The rearrangement uses TRBV9 and TRBJ2-5; 8 nucleotides match TRBD2. V lost 4 bases to trimming and J lost 1 base; unmatched junction nucleotides: 6. This CDR3 is 15 amino acids long. From germline, CDR1 is SGDLS and CDR2 YYNGEE.

This chain links TRBV3-1 (or the pseudogene TRBV3-2) with TRBJ2-7; tentatively, D is TRBD2 (5 bases). V dropped 1 base and J dropped 0 bases, with 10 bases sitting between them. This CDR3 region has 15 residues. CDR1 and CDR2 (germline): LGHDT, YNNKEL (reference sequence). CDR3 loop: CASSQVGESSYEQYF. CDR3 sequence (DNA): TGTGCCAGCAGCCAAGTCGGGGAGAGCTCCTACGAGCAGTACTTC.

The chain recombines TRBV5-4 with TRBJ2-3, with D uncertain. The CDR3 is made up of 13 amino acids. Per the germline V gene, CDR1 is SGHNT and CDR2 is YYREEE (reference sequence). Trimming removed 5 bases at V and 2 bases at J, with 9 bases between. CDR3 loop: CASSFSNTDTQYF. The CDR3 nucleotides read TGTGCCAGCAGTTTTAGCAACACAGATACGCAGTATTTT. The full variable domain, completed using reference TRBV5-4 and TRBJ2-3, is ETGVTQSPTHLIKTRGQQVTLRCSSQSGHNTVSWYQQALGQGPQFIFQYYREEENGRGNFPPRFSGLQFPNYSSELNVNALELDDSALYLCASSFSNTDTQYFGPGTRLTVL.

The rearrangement uses TRBV6-8 and TRBJ2-4; 10 nucleotides align to TRBD2. The ends lost 6 bases at V and 3 bases at J; junction bases unmatched: 17. Germline CDR1 and CDR2: MNHGY and SAAAGT. The CDR3 runs 19 residues. The CDR3 reads CASRIGLRSGGAYKNIQYF. In DNA form, the CDR3 reads TGTGCCAGCAGGATCGGATTGAGGAGCGGGGGGGCCTACAAAAACATTCAGTACTTC.

This clone was found a few times. The chain recombines TRBV7-2 with TRBJ2-2, with D maybe TRBD1 (6 bases). This CDR3 comprises 16 residues. Trimming left V 0 bases short and J 4 bases short, with 12 bases between. CDR1 is SGHTA, CDR2 FQGNSA, per germline. The CDR3 nucleotides read TGTGCCAGCAGCTTAGCGAGGCAGGGGAGCACCGGGGAGCTGTTTTTT. Its protein is CASSLARQGSTGELFF.